The 23 T cell receptor beta chains below all came from one sample that was sequenced in a study of PD-1 blockade in mismatch repair-deficient tumors. Libraries were prepared by immunoSEQ multiplex PCR; TCRdb keeps only in-frame clonotypes and omits some of them. Seen here are 15,000 to 20,000 clones, around 82% observed once, and the top ten hold less than 20%. Here the sequenced sample was PBMCs, taken before pembrolizumab treatment. The origin of the receptors is an adult with mismatch repair-deficient cancer.

The rearrangement links TRBV19 to TRBJ2-3; 8 positions match TRBD1. There are 19 residues in the CDR3. The V and J ends lost 4 bases and 0 bases, in that order; junction bases with no gene match: 15. Germline-derived CDR1 and CDR2 are LNHDA and SQIVND (reference sequence). The CDR3 DNA is TGTGCCAGTAGTAATCCGTCACTTGCGAACAGGGGGAGCACAGATACGCAGTATTTT. It translates to CASSNPSLANRGSTDTQYF.

The J gene is TRBJ2-3, the V gene TRBV6-6; D uncertain. Looked up from germline, CDR1 is MNHNY and CDR2 is SVGAGI (reference sequence). V was cut by 6 bases and J by 5 bases, with 15 bases left in between. The CDR3 extends over 14 amino acids. The CDR3 DNA reads as TGTGCCAGCAGGGCCTCCCGAAATAGAGATACGCAGTATTTT. Its translation: CASRASRNRDTQYF.

The V gene is TRBV11-2, the J gene TRBJ2-1; 12 nucleotides agree with TRBD1. Germline CDR1 and CDR2: SGHAT and FQNNGV. Unmatched junction bases numbered 2, after V lost 6 bases and J lost 8 bases. The CDR3 has 13 residues. The CDR3 coding sequence is TGTGCCAGCAGGGGGACAGGGGGCGATGAGCAGTTCTTC. Its translation: CASRGTGGDEQFF.

A single count supports this clone. The V and J genes are TRBV30 and TRBJ2-3; no firm D call. Germline lookup yields CDR1 GTSNPN and CDR2 SVGIG (reference sequence). Deletions cut 3 bases from V and 0 bases from J, with 10 bases between. There are 14 residues in the CDR3. CDR3 DNA: TGTGCCTGGAGCCCTTATGTGAGCACAGATACGCAGTATTTT. Protein sequence: CAWSPYVSTDTQYF. Variable domain in full (rest from reference TRBV30 and TRBJ2-3): SQTIHQWPATLVQPVGSPLSLECTVEGTSNPNLYWYRQAAGRGLQLLFYSVGIGQISSEVPQNLSASRPQDRQFILSSKKLLLSDSGFYLCAWSPYVSTDTQYFGPGTRLTVL.

The chain uses TRBV7-9 and TRBJ2-3, with TRBD2 matching over 9 bases. With 1 base clipped from V and 4 bases from J, the junction kept 9 bases outside the gene matches. The CDR3 has 17 amino acids. CDR1 and CDR2 from the germline V gene are SEHNR and FQNEAQ (reference sequence). The CDR3 sequence: CASSLVLAGATPDTQYF. For the CDR3, the DNA is TGTGCCAGCAGCTTAGTACTAGCGGGTGCGACTCCAGATACGCAGTATTTT.

The chain has TRBV5-4 and TRBJ2-2, with D perhaps TRBD2 (6 bases). Trimming stripped 0 bases from V and 4 bases from J, with 13 bases between. The CDR3 runs to 16 residues. Germline V gene data show CDR1 as SGHNT and CDR2 as YYREEE (reference sequence). Here the CDR3 reads CASSLAAGFSTGELFF. The DNA for the CDR3 is TGTGCCAGCAGCTTGGCGGCGGGGTTTAGCACCGGGGAGCTGTTTTTT. The full variable domain, with the rest looked up from reference TRBV5-4 and TRBJ2-2, is ETGVTQSPTHLIKTRGQQVTLRCSSQSGHNTVSWYQQALGQGPQFIFQYYREEENGRGNFPPRFSGLQFPNYSSELNVNALELDDSALYLCASSLAAGFSTGELFFGEGSRLTVL.

DNA for the CDR3: TGCGCCAGCAGCCAAGAGGGCCTTGGCTACAATGAGCAGTTCTTC. Protein: CASSQEGLGYNEQFF. J is TRBJ2-1 and V is TRBV4-3; the D is unclear. The CDR3 has 15 amino acids. Between the trimmed V and J ends, which lost 0 bases and 3 bases, there was a span of 9 bases. CDR1 and CDR2 (germline): LGHNA, YSLEER.

V is TRBV28 and J is TRBJ2-7, with D tentatively TRBD2 (5 bases). CDR3 size: 15 residues. The V and J ends lost 2 bases and 2 bases respectively, with 13 bases between them. Germline V gene sequence: CDR1 MDHEN, CDR2 SYDVKM. The CDR3 DNA follows: TGTGCCAGCAGTTTAACCGGGGTTTATCCCTACGAGCAGTACTTC. Its translation: CASSLTGVYPYEQYF.

The chain links TRBV10-3 to TRBJ2-7; tentative D call: TRBD2 (6 bases). The CDR3 loop spans 12 amino acids. Per germline, CDR1 ENHRY and CDR2 SYGVKD. Trimming stripped 2 bases from V and 6 bases from J, with 8 bases between. The CDR3 bases are TGTGCCATCAGTGAGGAGGGAGGCGAGCAGTACTTC. Translated: CAISEEGGEQYF.

This clone was observed a single time. The chain couples TRBV14 to TRBJ2-7, with 11 nucleotides matching TRBD2. The ends lost 0 bases at V and 1 base at J; junction bases unmatched: 14. This CDR3 has 20 residues. Germline lookup yields CDR1 SGHDN and CDR2 FVKESK. The CDR3 protein is CASSQDYVGTSGWRSYEQYF. In DNA, the CDR3 is TGTGCCAGCAGCCAAGATTATGTAGGGACTAGCGGATGGCGGTCCTACGAGCAGTACTTC.

This clone has only a few counts. V gene TRBV27 combines with J gene TRBJ2-3; 11 bases map to TRBD2. Germline values: CDR1 MNHEY, CDR2 SMNVEV (reference sequence). J lost 4 bases, V lost 5 bases, and 8 bases had no gene match. CDR3 length: 16 residues. The CDR3 region is CASSRIAGGPPDTQYF. In DNA form, the CDR3 reads TGTGCCAGCAGTCGAATAGCGGGAGGGCCGCCAGATACGCAGTATTTT.

The sample holds one count of this clone. V and J are TRBV29-1 and TRBJ2-3; 13 positions agree with TRBD2. Looked up from germline, CDR1 is SQVTM and CDR2 is ANQGSEA. This CDR3 comprises 14 residues. The V gene end was trimmed by 4 bases and the J gene end by 5 bases; junction bases not matched to a gene: 3. CDR3 sequence: CSVVLAGGKDTQYF. CDR3 sequence (DNA): TGCAGCGTTGTACTAGCGGGAGGGAAAGATACGCAGTATTTT.

The rearrangement links TRBV9 to TRBJ2-1; 8 nucleotides align to TRBD2. The germline V gene has CDR1 SGDLS and CDR2 YYNGEE. The CDR3 is 15 amino acids. Unmatched junction bases numbered 3, after V lost 2 bases and J lost 2 bases. CDR3: CASSVTSETYNEQFF. CDR3 nucleotides: TGTGCCAGCAGCGTGACTAGCGAAACCTACAATGAGCAGTTCTTC.

By share, this clone counts as hyperexpanded (1% or more). CDR3 coding DNA: TGTGCCAGCACCCGATCCGGGACTAATTTGTTGGAGCAGTACTTC. Translation gives CASTRSGTNLLEQYF. The chain joins TRBV6-5 to TRBJ2-7; TRBD2 agrees at 7 bases. Looked up from germline, CDR1 is MNHEY and CDR2 is SVGAGI. This CDR3 contains 15 residues. Trimming cost V 7 bases and J 7 bases; bases outside gene matches: 16.

This chain connects TRBV6-6 to TRBJ2-5, with 8 bases identical to TRBD1. V was pared by 9 bases and J by 4 bases, with 10 bases of the junction left unmatched. Per germline, CDR1 MNHNY and CDR2 SVGAGI (reference sequence). This CDR3 has 14 amino acids. The CDR3: CASRVDRERETQYF. The CDR3 DNA reads as TGTGCCAGTCGGGTGGACAGGGAGAGAGAGACCCAGTACTTC.

J is TRBJ1-1 and V is TRBV5-1; 8 bases align to TRBD1. With 4 bases clipped from V and 7 bases from J, the junction kept 3 bases outside the gene matches. The germline V gene has CDR1 SGHRS and CDR2 YFSETQ. The CDR3 extends over 12 amino acids. CDR3 residues: CASSLGQGEAFF. The DNA for the CDR3 is TGCGCCAGCAGCCTAGGACAGGGTGAAGCTTTCTTT. The full variable domain, its missing parts supplied by reference TRBV5-1 and TRBJ1-1, is KAGVTQTPRYLIKTRGQQVTLSCSPISGHRSVSWYQQTPGQGLQFLFEYFSETQRNKGNFPGRFSGRQFSNSRSEMNVSTLELGDSALYLCASSLGQGEAFFGQGTRLTVV.

The rearrangement links TRBV12-5 to TRBJ2-3; TRBD1 aligns across 8 bases. The CDR3 is 16 residues long. Looked up from germline, CDR1 is LGHNT and CDR2 is FRNRAP. Trimming at V came to 0 bases and at J to 5 bases, leaving 7 bases not matched to a gene. The CDR3 nucleotides read TGTGCTAGTGGTTTGGTACGGACAGGGTATGGAGATACGCAGTATTTT. It codes for CASGLVRTGYGDTQYF.

The chain has TRBV9 and TRBJ2-3; tentatively, D is TRBD2 (6 bases). In germline, CDR1 is SGDLS, CDR2 YYNGEE. Trimming took 3 bases from V and 0 from J, leaving 8 bases between them. The CDR3 spans 14 residues. The CDR3 region has the DNA TGTGCCAGCAGCGCGGAGGGTAGCACAGATACGCAGTATTTT. Amino acid sequence: CASSAEGSTDTQYF.

V gene TRBV14 combines with J gene TRBJ2-7; 8 nucleotides match TRBD1. Germline CDR1 SGHDN, CDR2 FVKESK. This CDR3 region has 16 residues. The ends lost 1 base at V and 5 bases at J; junction bases unmatched: 10. The CDR3 reads CASSQGGSRGPNEQYF. The CDR3 DNA reads as TGTGCCAGCAGCCAAGGAGGGAGCAGGGGGCCTAACGAGCAGTACTTC.

The chain combines TRBV7-2 with TRBJ1-1, with unresolved D. Germline-derived CDR1 and CDR2 are SGHTA and FQGNSA. V was cut by 0 bases and J by 0 bases, with 8 bases left in between. The CDR3 has 15 amino acids. The CDR3 loop reads CASSLAEGMNTEAFF. The DNA of the CDR3 is TGTGCCAGCAGCTTAGCGGAGGGAATGAACACTGAAGCTTTCTTT.

The V gene is TRBV30, the J gene TRBJ2-5; 10 bases map to TRBD2. CDR1 is GTSNPN, CDR2 SVGIG, per germline (reference sequence). The CDR3 length is 15 residues. The junction had 8 bases not matched to a gene; V was cut back by 5 bases and J by 2 bases. The CDR3 nucleotides are TGTGCCTGGGGGAATGGACTAGCGGCTCAAGAGACCCAGTACTTC. This translates into CAWGNGLAAQETQYF.

The CDR3 DNA is TGCGCCAGCAGCCCCCGGGCAGCTGGGGCCAACGTCCTGACTTTC. This codes for CASSPRAAGANVLTF. The V gene is TRBV4-1, the J gene TRBJ2-6; D remains unclear. V lost 4 bases to trimming and J lost 2 bases, with 9 bases between them. The CDR3 covers 15 residues. Germline V gene lookup returns CDR1 MGHRA and CDR2 YSYEKL.

This rearrangement joins TRBV6-6 to TRBJ2-3; possible D gene TRBD1, 7 bases. CDR3 length equals 15 residues. Trimming removed 6 bases at V and 2 bases at J, with 15 bases between. CDR1 and CDR2 (germline): MNHNY, SVGAGI (reference sequence). The chain's CDR3 is CASRAQGGYTDTQYF. Written as DNA, the CDR3 is TGTGCCAGCAGGGCTCAGGGGGGTTACACAGATACGCAGTATTTT.